Given below is one T cell receptor (beta chain) in context. Generated by immunoSEQ multiplex PCR, the TCRdb table keeps only in-frame clones and is missing some. This sample has around 2.1 million clones, with 90% to 95% found just once. Trimming left V 0 bases short and J 4 bases short, with 15 bases between. Germline CDR1 is SGHAT and CDR2 is FQDESV (reference sequence). This CDR3 is built from 16 residues. CD45RO-negative CD8 cells positively selected for CCR7 made up the naive population, which excluded terminally differentiated effector memory CD45RA+ cells. The sample comes from a study of shared clonotypes between healthy human individuals.

The sequence was collected from a man younger than 35 in good health. Some clones in this sample may be carry-over from other donors' samples. Sequencing input: naive CD8+ T cells from PBMCs. The chain is built from TRBV11-1 and TRBJ1-1; D may be TRBD1 (6 bases). CDR3 amino acids: CASSLAYGGLSTEAFF. Written as DNA, the CDR3 is TGTGCCAGCAGCTTAGCGTATGGGGGGCTGAGCACTGAAGCTTTCTTT.